These 14 T cell receptor beta chains originate from one sample sequenced in a study of blood T cell repertoires in COVID-19. Clones were sequenced by immunoSEQ multiplex PCR, and TCRdb holds only the in-frame ones, with some missing. The sample consists of roughly 200,000 clones, around 78% of them appearing once. Specimen: peripheral blood. The source of these receptors is an elderly woman with active or convalescent COVID-19.

The chain carries TRBV28 and TRBJ1-6, with TRBD1 as a possible D gene (6 bases). CDR1 is MDHEN, CDR2 SYDVKM, per germline. This CDR3 contains 15 residues. V was pared by 5 bases and J by 4 bases, with 12 bases between. CDR3 amino acids: CASSKGQIYNSPLHF. In DNA form, the CDR3 reads TGTGCCAGCAGTAAAGGACAGATATATAATTCACCCCTCCACTTT.

The chain couples TRBV2 to TRBJ1-1; D not resolved. CDR3 length equals 15 residues. V lost 3 bases to trimming and J lost 0 bases, with 11 bases between them. Germline-derived CDR1 and CDR2 are SNHLY and FYNNEI. CDR3 DNA sequence: TGTGCCAGCAGTGATTTGGGCAACATGAACACTGAAGCTTTCTTT. Protein: CASSDLGNMNTEAFF.

The chain employs TRBV12-2 and TRBJ2-1; TRBD2 reflects the table's D call only, with no check against the DNA. TRBV12-2 is given as a pseudogene. This CDR3 has 13 residues. The CDR3 bases are TGTGCAAGCCGGACTAGCGGGGACAATGAGCAGTTCTTC. It codes for CASRTSGDNEQFF.

CDR3 DNA: TGTGCCAGCAGAGGGGGCTCGTTTGAAAAACTGTTTTTT. Translating gives CASRGGSFEKLFF. The chain employs TRBV2 and TRBJ1-4; 7 bases align to TRBD1. The germline V gene has CDR1 SNHLY and CDR2 FYNNEI. V lost 6 bases, J lost 7 bases, and 5 bases stayed unmatched. This CDR3 has 13 amino acids.

The chain carries TRBV4-3 and TRBJ2-1; no clear D gene. Germline V lookup: CDR1 LGHNA, CDR2 YSLEER. CDR3 length equals 14 residues. Trimming pared 0 bases from V and 9 bases from J, leaving 12 bases between. The CDR3 DNA sequence: TGCGCCAGCAGCCAAGATATACTTTCGGGTGAGCAGTTCTTC. Protein sequence: CASSQDILSGEQFF.

CDR3 DNA: TGTGCCAGCAGCTTGAACGCCAGGGGGCTCCAAGAGACCCAGTACTTC. The encoded protein is CASSLNARGLQETQYF. The rearrangement uses TRBV5-4 and TRBJ2-5, with 8 bases fitting TRBD1. V trimming: 1 base; J trimming: 1 base; junction bases outside the gene matches: 6. From germline, CDR1 is SGHNT and CDR2 YYREEE (reference sequence). The length of the CDR3 is 16 residues.

The CDR3 is CASGLVQPGLPGNTIYF. CDR3 in DNA: TGTGCTAGTGGTTTGGTTCAGCCGGGACTACCTGGAAACACCATATATTTT. The rearrangement joins TRBV12-5 to TRBJ1-3, with D possibly matching TRBD1 (5 bases). This CDR3 has 17 residues. The V gene's germline CDR1 is LGHNT and CDR2 FRNRAP. Between the trimmed V and J ends, which lost 0 bases and 2 bases, there was a span of 14 bases.

The chain uses TRBV5-6 and TRBJ1-5; D uncertain. The germline V gene encodes CDR1 SGHDT and CDR2 YYEEEE. The CDR3 has 13 amino acids. Trimming left V 5 bases short and J 3 bases short, with 9 bases between. The CDR3 loop reads CASSTRYNQPQHF. The CDR3 DNA follows: TGTGCCAGCAGTACGAGGTACAATCAGCCCCAGCATTTT.

This clone appeared once. CDR3 sequence: CAWSSKGELRGYTF. The DNA of the CDR3 is TGTGCCTGGAGTTCCAAGGGGGAGTTGAGGGGCTACACCTTC. The chain has TRBV30 and TRBJ1-2; D is perhaps TRBD1 (6 bases). The CDR3 is made up of 14 amino acids. Germline V gene sequence: CDR1 GTSNPN, CDR2 SVGIG (reference sequence). Trimming removed 2 bases at V and 8 bases at J, with 18 bases between.

V is TRBV4-1 and J is TRBJ2-2; perhaps TRBD2 as D (5 bases). The germline V gene has CDR1 MGHRA and CDR2 YSYEKL. The CDR3 loop spans 15 amino acids. V was shortened by 4 bases and J by 4 bases, with 13 bases between the two germline ends. As DNA, the CDR3 is TGCGCCAGCAGCCTCTCCCTAGGAGGCACCGGGGAGCTGTTTTTT. Its protein is CASSLSLGGTGELFF.

This chain joins TRBV12-3 or TRBV12-4 and TRBJ2-1; 7 nucleotides line up with TRBD1. The length of the CDR3 is 13 residues. V was pared by 6 bases and J by 5 bases, with 4 bases of the junction left unmatched. CDR3 coding DNA: TGTGCCAGCAGAACCGACAGGGACAATGAGCAGTTCTTC. Its translation is CASRTDRDNEQFF.

A single count supports this clone. The rearrangement links TRBV7-2 to TRBJ2-7, with D perhaps TRBD1 (5 bases). Per germline, CDR1 SGHTA and CDR2 FQGNSA. The CDR3 spans 17 residues. V was cut by 2 bases and J by 0 bases, with 17 bases left in between. CDR3 region: CASSLPKFDSLSYEQYF. The CDR3 coding sequence is TGTGCCAGCAGCTTACCGAAGTTCGACAGCCTCTCCTACGAGCAGTACTTC.

The chain joins TRBV7-8 to TRBJ1-1; TRBD1 aligns across 9 bases. Germline CDR1 SGHVS, CDR2 FQNEAQ. The CDR3 totals 15 residues. V lost 4 bases, J lost 4 bases, and 7 bases stayed unmatched. The chain's CDR3 is CASSSTGGGGTEAFF. CDR3 bases: TGTGCCAGCAGCTCAACAGGGGGCGGGGGCACTGAAGCTTTCTTT. The entire variable domain, with the rest obtained from reference TRBV7-8 and TRBJ1-1, is as follows: GAGVSQSPRYKVAKRGQDVALRCDPISGHVSLFWYQQALGQGPEFLTYFQNEAQLDKSGLPSDRFFAERPEGSVSTLKIQRTQQEDSAVYLCASSSTGGGGTEAFFGQGTRLTVV.

This clone appeared a single time. The rearrangement links TRBV27 to TRBJ2-7, with 7 bases fitting TRBD2. J was trimmed by 5 bases and V by 2 bases; bases with no gene match: 6. Germline V CDR1 and CDR2: MNHEY, SMNVEV (reference sequence). The length of the CDR3 is 14 residues. The CDR3 nucleotides are TGTGCCAGCAGTTTAGGGTGGACTAGAAACGAGCAGTACTTC. This encodes CASSLGWTRNEQYF.